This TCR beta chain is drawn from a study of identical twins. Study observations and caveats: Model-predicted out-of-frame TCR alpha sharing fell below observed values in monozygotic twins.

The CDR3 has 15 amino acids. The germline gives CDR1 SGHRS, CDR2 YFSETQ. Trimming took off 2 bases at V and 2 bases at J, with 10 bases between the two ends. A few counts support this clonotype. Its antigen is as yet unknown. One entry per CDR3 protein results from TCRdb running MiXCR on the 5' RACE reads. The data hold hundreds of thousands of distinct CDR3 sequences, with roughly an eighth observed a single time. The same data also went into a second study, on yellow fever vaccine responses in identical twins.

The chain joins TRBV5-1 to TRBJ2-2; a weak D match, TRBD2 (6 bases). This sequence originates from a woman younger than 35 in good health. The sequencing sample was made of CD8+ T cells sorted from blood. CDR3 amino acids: CASSFWRVNTGELFF. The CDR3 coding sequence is TGCGCCAGCAGCTTCTGGAGGGTTAACACCGGGGAGCTGTTTTTT.